This TCR beta chain appears in the sequencing data of a study of identifying expanded T cells in peripheral blood. During the collection period, no donor immune events like infections were recorded. Concerning this clone itself: Its antigen is not known.

Produced via immunoSEQ multiplex PCR; TCRdb's table is partial and in-frame only. Among some 100,000 clones listed, about nine tenths were seen once. CDR1 SGDLS and CDR2 YYNGEE come from the germline V gene. Trimming cost V 7 bases and J 1 base, with 8 bases left between them. The CDR3 spans 13 residues. Study-wide findings and caveats: Over two and four weeks, about 16 and 19 clones changed, versus around 1.3 between replicates. Clone count variance between roughly 2-week samples rose with total template count.

The rearrangement uses TRBV9 and TRBJ2-2, with D perhaps TRBD1 or TRBD2 (5 bases each). The sequence was obtained from a person between 18 and 69 years old in good health. Sequenced material: blood. The CDR3 DNA sequence: TGTGCCAGCGGGACCGTGAACACCGGGGAGCTGTTTTTT. Its translation is CASGTVNTGELFF.